These 30 T cell receptor beta chains came from one sample sequenced in a study of CD8 T cells in Susac syndrome. The RNA, roughly 0.5 to 1 ug, was put through reverse transcription using random hexamers. A single record per CDR3 protein comes from TCRdb applying MiXCR to the immunoSEQ multiplex PCR reads. The profile shows about 140,000 distinct CDR3 sequences, approximately 96% of them singletons. The sequenced material came from CD4+ T cells from PBMCs. The receptors stem from a human donor with multiple sclerosis.

The CDR3 nucleotides are TGTGCCAGCTCACCTAATGGAGGCTACGAGCAGTACTTC. Amino acids: CASSPNGGYEQYF. The V gene is TRBV18, the J gene TRBJ2-7; possible D gene TRBD2, 5 bases. Trimming stripped 3 bases from V and 3 bases from J, with 9 bases between. There are 13 residues in the CDR3. Germline loops: CDR1 KGHSH, CDR2 LQKENI. Looking up the rest from reference TRBV18 and TRBJ2-7 gives the full variable domain: NAGVMQNPRHLVRRRGQEARLRCSPMKGHSHVYWYRQLPEEGLKFMVYLQKENIIDESGMPKERFSAEFPKEGPSILRIQQVVRGDSAAYFCASSPNGGYEQYFGPGTRLTVT.

The gene calls are TRBV12-2 and TRBJ1-5; whether TRBD1, the table's D call, matches the DNA was not checked. TRBV12-2 is listed as a pseudogene. CDR3 length: 14 residues. CDR3: CASRLGRGNQPQHF. The CDR3 DNA is TGTGCAAGTCGCTTAGGCAGGGGCAATCAGCCCCAGCATTTT.

The V and J genes are TRBV28 and TRBJ1-5; 8 nucleotides agree with TRBD1. The CDR3 covers 15 residues. CDR1 and CDR2 from the germline V gene are MDHEN and SYDVKM. V shed 6 bases, J shed 5 bases, and the junction held 9 bases outside the gene matches. The CDR3 sequence is CASRHLDREYQPQHF. The CDR3 DNA sequence: TGTGCCAGCAGACACCTGGACAGGGAATATCAGCCCCAGCATTTT. Looking up the rest from reference TRBV28 and TRBJ1-5 gives the full variable domain: DVKVTQSSRYLVKRTGEKVFLECVQDMDHENMFWYRQDPGLGLRLIYFSYDVKMKEKGDIPEGYSVSREKKERFSLILESASTNQTSMYLCASRHLDREYQPQHFGDGTRLSIL.

The chain combines TRBV20-1 with TRBJ1-6; possible D gene TRBD1, 5 bases. V lost 5 bases and J 0 bases, leaving 14 bases between the germline ends. The CDR3 is made up of 16 amino acids. Germline CDR1 reads DFQATT; CDR2 reads SNEGSKA (reference sequence). The CDR3 DNA reads as TGCAGTGCTCCGACAGTACAAAGCTCCTATAATTCACCCCTCCACTTT. It translates to CSAPTVQSSYNSPLHF.

The CDR3 spells CASSSRLGFHEQYF. CDR3 bases: TGTGCCAGCAGCTCAAGACTAGGTTTCCACGAGCAGTACTTC. The chain carries TRBV5-8 and TRBJ2-7, with D possibly being TRBD2 (6 bases). With 3 bases removed from V and 5 bases from J, the gap between germline ends came to 15 bases. This CDR3 contains 14 residues. The germline V gene has CDR1 SGHTS and CDR2 YDEGEE.

The chain has TRBV20-1 and TRBJ1-2; 10 bases match TRBD1. Germline trimming cut 6 bases from V and 3 bases from J; bases unmatched to any gene: 10. Germline V gene data show CDR1 as DFQATT and CDR2 as SNEGSKA (reference sequence). This CDR3 contains 15 residues. The CDR3 reads CSAHGQGGFDYGYTF. CDR3 bases: TGCAGTGCACATGGACAGGGGGGGTTCGACTATGGCTACACCTTC.

The chain uses TRBV7-6 and TRBJ1-6, with D uncertain. The CDR3 sequence is 14 residues long. Germline V gene sequence: CDR1 SGHVS, CDR2 FNYEAQ. The V gene lost 5 bases and the J gene lost 6 bases, with 11 bases spanning the gap. CDR3 in amino acids: CASSPRVTNSPLHF. The DNA of the CDR3 is TGTGCCAGCAGCCCAAGGGTCACTAATTCACCCCTCCACTTT. Looking up the rest from reference TRBV7-6 and TRBJ1-6 gives the full variable domain: GAGVSQSPRYKVTKRGQDVALRCDPISGHVSLYWYRQALGQGPEFLTYFNYEAQQDKSGLPNDRFSAERPEGSISTLTIQRTEQRDSAMYRCASSPRVTNSPLHFGNGTRLTVT.

The chain combines TRBV4-3 with TRBJ2-1; no clear D gene. This CDR3 spans 14 amino acids. Trimming removed 0 bases at V and 8 bases at J, with 11 bases between. Germline assignment: CDR1 LGHNA and CDR2 YSLEER. CDR3 sequence reads: CASSQDLPGYEQFF. As DNA, the CDR3 is TGCGCCAGCAGCCAAGATCTCCCGGGCTATGAGCAGTTCTTC.

J is TRBJ1-2 and V is TRBV20-1; 7 bases are a match to TRBD1. The CDR3 length is 14 residues. After removal of 5 bases from V and 4 bases from J, the junction contained 10 bases not matched to a gene. CDR1 and CDR2 from the germline V gene are DFQATT and SNEGSKA (reference sequence). The CDR3: CSAPDRTGSYGYTF. For the CDR3, the DNA is TGCAGTGCTCCAGACCGGACAGGTTCCTATGGCTACACCTTC.

The genes are TRBV7-6 and TRBJ2-5, with TRBD2 identical over 9 bases. The junction had 3 bases not matched to a gene; V was cut back by 1 base and J by 3 bases. The CDR3 is 15 amino acids. Germline values: CDR1 SGHVS, CDR2 FNYEAQ. For the CDR3, the DNA is TGTGCCAGCAGCTTAGTCGGGACTAGCAAAGAGACCCAGTACTTC. It encodes CASSLVGTSKETQYF.

The rearrangement joins TRBV18 to TRBJ2-1; D is unclear. This CDR3 has 13 amino acids. V was trimmed by 4 bases and J by 3 bases, leaving 7 bases between them. Germline loops: CDR1 KGHSH, CDR2 LQKENI. The CDR3 sequence: CASSRQNYNEQFF. As DNA, the CDR3 is TGTGCCAGCTCACGCCAGAACTACAATGAGCAGTTCTTC.

This clonotype was detected a few times. V and J are TRBV24-1 and TRBJ2-7, with 9 bases fitting TRBD2. CDR1 KGHDR and CDR2 SFDVKD come from the germline V gene. The V gene end was trimmed by 3 bases and the J gene end by 5 bases; junction bases not matched to a gene: 7. The length of the CDR3 is 15 residues. CDR3 loop: CATSDVAGGPHEQYF. CDR3 bases: TGTGCCACCAGTGATGTTGCGGGAGGGCCCCACGAGCAGTACTTC.

This chain joins TRBV30 and TRBJ2-7, with TRBD1 matching over 8 bases. This CDR3 is built from 13 residues. The V segment lost 3 bases and the J segment 1 base; nucleotides outside the gene matches: 2. Germline CDR1 reads GTSNPN; CDR2 reads SVGIG (reference sequence). The CDR3: CAWRQGGSYEQYF. CDR3 bases: TGTGCCTGGAGACAGGGGGGTTCCTACGAGCAGTACTTC. The full variable domain, completed using reference TRBV30 and TRBJ2-7, is SQTIHQWPATLVQPVGSPLSLECTVEGTSNPNLYWYRQAAGRGLQLLFYSVGIGQISSEVPQNLSASRPQDRQFILSSKKLLLSDSGFYLCAWRQGGSYEQYFGPGTRLTVT.

V is TRBV24-1 and J is TRBJ2-3; D gene uncertain. Germline CDR1 and CDR2: KGHDR and SFDVKD. The CDR3 runs to 12 residues. Trimming shortened V by 4 bases and J by 2 bases, and 3 bases separated the two germline ends. In DNA, the CDR3 is TGTGCCACCAGTGAGAACACAGATACGCAGTATTTT. Residues: CATSENTDTQYF.

This chain uses TRBV19 with TRBJ2-1; 10 bases line up with TRBD2. The germline V gene has CDR1 LNHDA and CDR2 SQIVND (reference sequence). The CDR3 consists of 15 residues. The junction had 3 bases not matched to a gene; V was cut back by 7 bases and J by 0 bases. The CDR3 here is CASIPSGSSYNEQFF. The DNA for the CDR3 is TGTGCCAGTATACCTAGCGGGAGCTCCTACAATGAGCAGTTCTTC.

J is TRBJ2-1 and V is TRBV3-1, with D unresolved. V was pared by 4 bases and J by 8 bases, with 9 bases between. The CDR3 sequence is 12 residues long. The germline CDR1 and CDR2 sequences are LGHDT and YNNKEL (reference sequence). DNA of the CDR3: TGTGCCAGCAGCCGTCTAAGTGATGAGCAGTTCTTC. This codes for CASSRLSDEQFF.

This clonotype was seen a single time. V and J are TRBV3-1 and TRBJ2-1; 7 nucleotides line up with TRBD2. Trimming cost V 1 base and J 10 bases; bases outside gene matches: 4. Germline CDR1 and CDR2: LGHDT and YNNKEL (reference sequence). This CDR3 has 13 amino acids. The DNA for the CDR3 is TGTGCCAGCAGCCAAGTAGTAGCGGGCGAGCAGTTCTTC. This encodes CASSQVVAGEQFF.

The chain uses TRBV5-4 and TRBJ2-2, with 7 bases that match TRBD1. Per germline, CDR1 SGHNT and CDR2 YYREEE (reference sequence). This CDR3 spans 13 amino acids. Trimming took 4 bases from V and 4 from J; bases not matched to a gene: 1. CDR3 region: CASSRDSTGELFF. CDR3 coding DNA: TGTGCCAGCAGCCGGGACAGCACCGGGGAGCTGTTTTTT.

This clonotype was observed a handful of times. CDR3 residues: CASSLGQGHQPQHF. The CDR3 nucleotides are TGTGCCAGCAGTTTAGGACAGGGCCATCAGCCCCAGCATTTT. This chain uses TRBV28 with TRBJ1-5; 8 bases are a match to TRBD1. The germline V gene has CDR1 MDHEN and CDR2 SYDVKM. This CDR3 has 14 amino acids. V trimming: 2 bases; J trimming: 5 bases; junction bases outside the gene matches: 2.

This chain joins TRBV24-1 and TRBJ2-5, with no clear D. The V gene's germline CDR1 is KGHDR and CDR2 SFDVKD. There are 14 residues in the CDR3. Between the trimmed V and J ends, which lost 0 bases and 5 bases, there was a span of 9 bases. CDR3 in DNA: TGTGCCACCAGTGATTTGGACGGGCTGGAGACCCAGTACTTC. Translation: CATSDLDGLETQYF.

The V and J genes are TRBV3-1 and TRBJ1-5, with 9 bases fitting TRBD1. Losses at the gene ends were 1 base for V and 7 bases for J; bases not matched to a gene: 8. The CDR3 covers 16 residues. The germline V gene encodes CDR1 LGHDT and CDR2 YNNKEL (reference sequence). In DNA form, the CDR3 reads TGTGCCAGCAGCCAAGGCCCCGGACAGGGGCAACAGCCCCAGCATTTT. This sequence encodes CASSQGPGQGQQPQHF.

The chain couples TRBV9 to TRBJ2-2; 9 bases line up with TRBD1. The germline V gene has CDR1 SGDLS and CDR2 YYNGEE. The CDR3 has 14 residues. The trim removed 3 bases at V and 5 bases at J, leaving 2 bases unmatched. The CDR3 nucleotides read TGTGCCAGCAGCGAGGGACAGGGAACCGGGGAGCTGTTTTTT. Translating it yields CASSEGQGTGELFF.

In this sample, this clonotype turned up once. The chain joins TRBV20-1 to TRBJ2-3; no clear D. Trimming took 5 bases from V and 5 from J, leaving 5 bases between them. Germline CDR1 is DFQATT and CDR2 is SNEGSKA (reference sequence). This CDR3 is 10 amino acids long. As DNA, the CDR3 is TGCAGTGCTGCACGAGATACGCAGTATTTT. Encoded protein: CSAARDTQYF.

The rearrangement joins TRBV11-3 to TRBJ2-1; D possibly matches TRBD1 or TRBD2 (5 bases each). This CDR3 spans 13 amino acids. Germline V CDR1 and CDR2: SGHNT, YENEEA. V gave up 5 bases and J gave up 6 bases, with 11 bases separating them. CDR3 bases: TGTGCCAGCAGCCCCGATGGGGGCAATGAGCAGTTCTTC. Translated: CASSPDGGNEQFF.

V usage is TRBV7-9 and J usage is TRBJ1-4; TRBD1 aligns across 7 bases. Trimming took 3 bases from V and 6 from J; bases not matched to a gene: 16. This CDR3 contains 18 residues. From germline, CDR1 is SEHNR and CDR2 FQNEAQ (reference sequence). CDR3 sequence: CASSLNLVGGGGDEKLFF. In DNA, the CDR3 is TGTGCCAGCAGCTTGAATCTGGTAGGAGGGGGCGGAGATGAAAAACTGTTTTTT.

The CDR3 region has the DNA TGCGCCAGCAGCCCCTTGTACCTGGGCAGGGCAGAGACCCAGTACTTC. Encoded protein: CASSPLYLGRAETQYF. The rearrangement links TRBV4-1 to TRBJ2-5; the D gene is possibly TRBD1 (5 bases). This CDR3 comprises 16 residues. V was clipped by 4 bases and J by 4 bases, with 19 bases between them. Germline CDR1 MGHRA, CDR2 YSYEKL.

The V and J genes are TRBV27 and TRBJ2-1, with TRBD2 matching 8 bases. The CDR3 runs to 15 residues. Per germline, CDR1 MNHEY and CDR2 SMNVEV (reference sequence). J lost 5 bases, V lost 2 bases, and 5 bases had no gene match. This CDR3 reads CASSLKRGWDNEQFF. In nucleotides, the CDR3 is TGTGCCAGCAGTTTAAAGCGGGGGTGGGACAATGAGCAGTTCTTC.

This clonotype was seen just once. The rearrangement joins TRBV6-2 or TRBV6-3 to TRBJ2-7, with unresolved D. The CDR3 loop spans 12 amino acids. In germline, CDR1 is MNHEY, CDR2 SVGEGT. With 2 bases removed from V and 6 bases from J, the gap between germline ends came to 8 bases. CDR3 loop: CASSYGKIEQYF. In DNA form, the CDR3 reads TGTGCCAGCAGTTACGGGAAAATCGAGCAGTACTTC.

As for this clonotype: One end of the junction is discordant with germline, which a read error may explain. The gene calls are TRBV12-3 or TRBV12-4 and TRBJ2-5; D is unresolved. This CDR3 region has 12 residues. CDR3 amino acids: CTSSFIQETQYF. Written as DNA, the CDR3 is TGTACCAGCAGTTTCATCCAGGAGACCCAGTACTTC.

The V gene is TRBV11-2, the J gene TRBJ2-1, with D perhaps TRBD2 (6 bases). This CDR3 is 16 amino acids long. Trimming removed 3 bases at V and 0 bases at J, with 12 bases between. Looked up from germline, CDR1 is SGHAT and CDR2 is FQNNGV. In nucleotides, the CDR3 is TGTGCCAGCAGCTTTTCTTCCGGGAGCTCCTACAATGAGCAGTTCTTC. Translated: CASSFSSGSSYNEQFF.